This TCR beta chain was observed in a study of molecular identifiers for immune sequencing clone quantification. In the sort, naive CD8 T cells were defined as CD8+CD4-CCR7+CD45RA+. MiXCR, run by TCRdb on the PCR reads, gives a single entry per CDR3 protein. The sample holds 90,000 or so distinct CDR3 sequences; 21% are singletons and the top ten take more than 1%. This clonotype was seen repeatedly, ten times or more. Source material: naive CD8+ T cells from blood, with Jurkat cell RNA spiked in. Indicated subset: FACS-sorted CD8+CD4-CCR7+CD45RA+ naive T cells. This receptor was taken from a human donor in good health. Some libraries in this study had Jurkat cell RNA spiked in.

CDR3 coding DNA: TGTGCCAGCAGTGACTCGCCAGGGACCACTGAAGCTTTCTTT. Amino acid sequence: CASSDSPGTTEAFF. This chain links TRBV6-4 with TRBJ1-1; TRBD1 might be the D (5 bases). V was clipped by 0 bases and J by 4 bases, with 9 bases between them. The CDR3 extends over 14 amino acids. Germline CDR1 and CDR2: MRHNA and SNTAGT.